The clone carrying this TCR beta chain occurred once. The PCR had 60 Vbeta and 13 Jbeta primers. TCRdb's table, derived via immunoSEQ multiplex PCR, lists solely in-frame clones and lacks some. Of hundreds of thousands of clones listed, approximately 81% were seen once; the top ten hold about 3%. This sample is part of a study of cytomegalovirus exposure and HLA in healthy donors. V trimming: 3 bases; J trimming: 0 bases; junction bases outside the gene matches: 6. CDR1 is SGHTA, CDR2 FQGNSA, per germline. This CDR3 contains 18 residues. The specimen sequenced was PBMCs. The sequence was collected from a man in his thirties or forties in good health and CMV-seronegative. This chain uses TRBV7-2 with TRBJ2-1, with 12 nucleotides matching TRBD2. The CDR3 region is CASSFEGLAGSSYNEQFF. The CDR3 DNA reads as TGTGCCAGCAGCTTCGAAGGACTAGCGGGGAGCTCCTACAATGAGCAGTTCTTC.